This T cell receptor beta chain was obtained from a study of T cell changes during pregnancy in multiple sclerosis. The method was immunoSEQ multiplex PCR; TCRdb's version includes in-frame clones alone and lacks a portion of them. The table has about 69,000 clones, roughly 91% seen once. The V gene's germline CDR1 is GTSNPN and CDR2 SVGIG (reference sequence). Trimming took 2 bases from V and 6 from J, leaving 14 bases between them. CDR3 size: 14 residues. The chain is built from TRBV30 and TRBJ2-1; TRBD2 might be the D (6 bases). Sequencing used CD4+ T cells from peripheral blood mononuclear cells, obtained in the third trimester of pregnancy. The source is a female donor in good health, enrolled as a control in a pregnancy study. This CDR3 reads CAWSPGDSGNEQFF. DNA for the CDR3: TGTGCCTGGAGTCCCGGGGATAGCGGCAATGAGCAGTTCTTC.